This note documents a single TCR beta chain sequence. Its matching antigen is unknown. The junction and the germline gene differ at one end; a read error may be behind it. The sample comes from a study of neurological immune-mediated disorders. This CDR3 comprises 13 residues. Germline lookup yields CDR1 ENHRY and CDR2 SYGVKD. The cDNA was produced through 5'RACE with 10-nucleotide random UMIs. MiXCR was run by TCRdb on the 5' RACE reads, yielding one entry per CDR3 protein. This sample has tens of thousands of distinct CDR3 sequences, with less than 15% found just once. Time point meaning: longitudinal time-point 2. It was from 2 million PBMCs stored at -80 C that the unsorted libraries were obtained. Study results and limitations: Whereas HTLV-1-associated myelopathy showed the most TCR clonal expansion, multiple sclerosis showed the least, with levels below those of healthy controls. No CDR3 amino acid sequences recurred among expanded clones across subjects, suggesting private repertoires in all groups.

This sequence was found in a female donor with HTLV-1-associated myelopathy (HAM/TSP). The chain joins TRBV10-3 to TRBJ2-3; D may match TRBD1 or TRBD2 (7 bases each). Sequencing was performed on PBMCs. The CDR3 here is CVIRGGTTDTQYF. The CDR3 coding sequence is TGTGTCATCAGGGGGGGGACCACAGATACGCAGTATTTT.